The 29 T cell receptor beta chains in this list originate from one sample, sequenced in a study of response to subunit inactivated influenza vaccine. Using its own MiXCR run on the RT-PCR reads, TCRdb lists one record per CDR3 protein. The top ten clones hold 10% of a sample with 700,000 to 900,000 distinct CDR3 sequences, roughly 20% of them seen once. Sequencing used PBMCs from blood, obtained 4 to 6 days after vaccination. The receptors here all came from a man aged 50 or older who received an inactivated influenza vaccine.

This clonotype was seen more than once but under ten times. This rearrangement joins TRBV7-2 to TRBJ2-1; D gene ambiguous. This CDR3 comprises 13 residues. Germline CDR1 is SGHTA and CDR2 is FQGNSA. Trimming stripped 7 bases from V and 7 bases from J, with 14 bases between. CDR3 DNA sequence: TGTGCCAGCAACGATCCTTCTAGGAATGAGCAGTTCTTC. Amino acids: CASNDPSRNEQFF.

CDR3 loop: CSARWAGWGQPQHF. The CDR3 region has the DNA TGCAGTGCTAGATGGGCAGGGTGGGGTCAGCCCCAGCATTTT. The chain links TRBV20-1 to TRBJ1-5, with D possibly being TRBD1 (5 bases). The CDR3 runs 14 residues. Germline CDR1 and CDR2: DFQATT and SNEGSKA (reference sequence). V was trimmed by 2 bases and J by 6 bases, leaving 14 bases between them.

V gene TRBV5-1 combines with J gene TRBJ2-5, with D possibly being TRBD1 (5 bases). This CDR3 comprises 18 residues. Germline CDR1 and CDR2: SGHRS and YFSETQ. The V end lost 0 bases, the J end lost 0 bases, and 18 bases lay between the germline ends. CDR3 DNA: TGCGCCAGCAGCTTGGCGGTTGGGGCTAAAAGGTACCAAGAGACCCAGTACTTC. It is translated as CASSLAVGAKRYQETQYF.

The rearrangement joins TRBV20-1 to TRBJ1-2; D gene unclear. Germline values: CDR1 DFQATT, CDR2 SNEGSKA (reference sequence). The CDR3 contains 13 residues. V was pared by 6 bases and J by 0 bases, with 11 bases between. In DNA, the CDR3 is TGCAGTGCGTACAGAAGTTCTAACTATGGCTACACCTTC. It yields the protein CSAYRSSNYGYTF.

This clonotype was recorded a few times. J is TRBJ1-5 and V is TRBV5-6, with 10 bases lining up with TRBD1. Germline V CDR1 and CDR2: SGHDT, YYEEEE. The V segment lost 4 bases and the J segment 7 bases; nucleotides outside the gene matches: 5. The CDR3 has 14 amino acids. The CDR3, as DNA: TGTGCCAGCAGCGACAGGGGGCCAGGCCAGCCCCAGCATTTT. Translated, it gives CASSDRGPGQPQHF. The variable domain in full, completed from reference TRBV5-6 and TRBJ1-5, reads DAGVTQSPTHLIKTRGQQVTLRCSPKSGHDTVSWYQQALGQGPQFIFQYYEEEERQRGNFPDRFSGHQFPNYSSELNVNALLLGDSALYLCASSDRGPGQPQHFGDGTRLSIL.

In its sample, this clonotype was seen a few times. The chain recombines TRBV4-3 with TRBJ2-7; TRBD1 aligns across 8 bases. Germline V gene sequence: CDR1 LGHNA, CDR2 YSLEER. V was pared by 3 bases and J by 2 bases, with 6 bases of the junction left unmatched. The CDR3 totals 15 residues. The CDR3 spells CASSQEDRATYEQYF. The CDR3, as DNA: TGCGCCAGCAGCCAGGAGGACAGGGCGACCTACGAGCAGTACTTC.

This clonotype was counted a few times. The J gene is TRBJ2-1, the V gene TRBV10-3; D is ambiguous. V gave up 1 base and J gave up 7 bases, with 8 bases separating them. The germline V gene encodes CDR1 ENHRY and CDR2 SYGVKD. This CDR3 is 13 amino acids long. DNA for the CDR3: TGTGCCATCAGTGAGTTGAGAGAAAATGAGCAGTTCTTC. Translation gives CAISELRENEQFF.

The rearrangement joins TRBV6-1 to TRBJ2-5; weak D call: TRBD2 (5 bases). Trimming took off 6 bases at V and 5 bases at J, with 16 bases between the two ends. This CDR3 comprises 14 residues. Germline-derived CDR1 and CDR2 are MNHNS and SASEGT. As DNA, the CDR3 is TGTGCCAGCAGCAGACTAAGGGCCCGGGAGACCCAGTACTTC. This translates into CASSRLRARETQYF.

The chain joins TRBV7-9 to TRBJ2-6, with TRBD1 matching over 8 bases. Germline CDR1 reads SEHNR; CDR2 reads FQNEAQ (reference sequence). V gave up 1 base and J gave up 7 bases; unmatched junction bases: 3. This CDR3 contains 15 residues. The CDR3 bases are TGTGCCAGCAGCTTAGGGACAGGGATCGCCAACGTCCTGACTTTC. It is translated as CASSLGTGIANVLTF.

The chain joins TRBV6-2 or TRBV6-3 to TRBJ1-5, with 8 bases matching TRBD1. Trimming took 6 bases from V and 3 from J; bases not matched to a gene: 7. Germline V gene sequence: CDR1 MNHEY, CDR2 SVGEGT. The CDR3 has 15 amino acids. The CDR3, as DNA: TGTGCCAGCAGGCCCGGGACAGGCTACAATCAGCCCCAGCATTTT. Protein sequence: CASRPGTGYNQPQHF.

Many counts were recorded for this clonotype. V gene TRBV18 combines with J gene TRBJ2-1; D may be TRBD1 or TRBD2 (5 bases each). Trimming took 6 bases from V and 3 from J, leaving 12 bases between them. The CDR3 covers 14 residues. Germline V gene lookup returns CDR1 KGHSH and CDR2 LQKENI. The CDR3 nucleotides are TGTGCCAGCTCCGGGGACCGGAACTACAATGAGCAGTTCTTC. This translates into CASSGDRNYNEQFF. The entire variable domain, with the rest obtained from reference TRBV18 and TRBJ2-1, is as follows: NAGVMQNPRHLVRRRGQEARLRCSPMKGHSHVYWYRQLPEEGLKFMVYLQKENIIDESGMPKERFSAEFPKEGPSILRIQQVVRGDSAAYFCASSGDRNYNEQFFGPGTRLTVL.

This clonotype was counted ten times or more. This sequence joins TRBV24-1 and TRBJ2-1; D is unclear. The CDR3 is 12 amino acids. The germline V and J ends were trimmed by 5 bases and 7 bases, with 8 bases remaining between them. In germline, CDR1 is KGHDR, CDR2 SFDVKD. Here the CDR3 reads CATSVGFNEQFF. The DNA of the CDR3 is TGTGCCACCAGTGTCGGGTTTAATGAGCAGTTCTTC.

The CDR3 sequence: CASSLARRGAFSTDTQYF. The CDR3 nucleotides read TGCGCCAGCAGCTTGGCCCGACGGGGGGCTTTTTCCACAGATACGCAGTATTTT. The genes are TRBV5-1 and TRBJ2-3; a possible D gene is TRBD2 (7 bases). Looked up from germline, CDR1 is SGHRS and CDR2 is YFSETQ. The CDR3 has 18 residues. V was clipped by 0 bases and J by 2 bases, with 19 bases between them.

CDR3 nucleotide sequence: TGTGCCAGCAGGGGACAGTCCCACGAGCAGTACTTC. Protein sequence: CASRGQSHEQYF. The chain employs TRBV28 and TRBJ2-7; TRBD1 matches at 7 bases. There are 12 residues in the CDR3. Per the germline V gene, CDR1 is MDHEN and CDR2 is SYDVKM. V was pared by 6 bases and J by 5 bases, with 4 bases of the junction left unmatched.

The chain has TRBV12-5 and TRBJ2-2; 10 bases agree with TRBD1. Germline V lookup: CDR1 LGHNT, CDR2 FRNRAP. After removal of 1 base from V and 6 bases from J, the junction contained 5 bases not matched to a gene. The CDR3 length is 16 residues. The CDR3 protein is CASGLGWDRGAGELFF. The CDR3 DNA reads as TGTGCTAGTGGTTTGGGCTGGGACAGGGGAGCCGGGGAGCTGTTTTTT.

For the CDR3, the DNA is TGTGCCAGCAGCGCGGGACTAGCGGGATTCCAAGATACGCAGTATTTT. Protein product: CASSAGLAGFQDTQYF. The chain employs TRBV7-9 and TRBJ2-3, with 13 nucleotides matching TRBD2. The CDR3 is 16 amino acids. Trimming cost V 5 bases and J 5 bases; bases outside gene matches: 7. Germline CDR1 reads SEHNR; CDR2 reads FQNEAQ (reference sequence).

This clonotype showed up just a few times. The chain employs TRBV4-3 and TRBJ1-1; D is possibly TRBD1 (5 bases). Per the germline V gene, CDR1 is LGHNA and CDR2 is YSLEER. The CDR3 has 14 amino acids. V was trimmed by 3 bases and J by 3 bases, leaving 11 bases between them. The CDR3 region is CASSHGPRDTEAFF. CDR3 coding DNA: TGCGCCAGCAGCCACGGCCCCAGGGACACTGAAGCTTTCTTT.

The rearrangement joins TRBV6-2 or TRBV6-3 to TRBJ1-5, with 10 bases matching TRBD1. In germline, CDR1 is MNHEY, CDR2 SVGEGT. V was pared by 8 bases and J by 5 bases, with 6 bases of the junction left unmatched. This CDR3 comprises 14 residues. The CDR3, as DNA: TGTGCCAGCGGGTGGGGACAGGGGTATCAGCCCCAGCATTTT. It specifies CASGWGQGYQPQHF.

The chain carries TRBV20-1 and TRBJ1-1; TRBD1 might be the D (5 bases). The V end was cut by 1 base, the J end by 5 bases, with 17 bases between. Germline V gene data show CDR1 as DFQATT and CDR2 as SNEGSKA (reference sequence). CDR3 length: 15 amino acids. Here the CDR3 reads CSARGFGTLMTEAFF. The CDR3 coding sequence is TGCAGTGCTAGAGGTTTCGGGACTTTAATGACTGAAGCTTTCTTT.

This clonotype has a handful of counts. The genes are TRBV7-9 and TRBJ1-2; the D is unclear. Germline CDR1 is SEHNR and CDR2 is FQNEAQ (reference sequence). V lost 1 base and J lost 13, with 13 bases in between. The CDR3 is made up of 12 amino acids. The CDR3 DNA sequence: TGTGCCAGCAGCTTAGTCGTCACCGAGGGCACCTTC. This translates into CASSLVVTEGTF.

This clonotype was seen more than once but under ten times. The chain links TRBV6-5 to TRBJ1-5; D call uncertain. CDR1 and CDR2 from the germline V gene are MNHEY and SVGAGI. Between the trimmed V and J ends, which lost 0 bases and 2 bases, there was a span of 11 bases. The CDR3 covers 16 residues. The CDR3 DNA sequence: TGTGCCAGCAGTTACTCGGATCAATTGGGCAATCAGCCCCAGCATTTT. Translating it yields CASSYSDQLGNQPQHF.

There are a few counts of this clonotype. The V call is TRBV5-1, the J call TRBJ1-1; 7 bases are shared with TRBD1. Germline lookup yields CDR1 SGHRS and CDR2 YFSETQ. The CDR3 contains 16 residues. The V and J ends lost 5 bases and 2 bases, in that order; junction bases with no gene match: 12. For the CDR3, the DNA is TGCGCCAGCAGGGAATGGCCACAGGGGCGTAACACTGAAGCTTTCTTT. Encoded protein: CASREWPQGRNTEAFF.

This clonotype was observed at least ten times. Here the CDR3 DNA reads TGCAGTGCTAGTAGGACTAGCGGGTTCAATGAGCAGTTCTTC. Translated, it gives CSASRTSGFNEQFF. J is TRBJ2-1 and V is TRBV20-1, with TRBD2 matching 11 bases. The trim removed 3 bases at V and 6 bases at J, leaving 4 bases unmatched. Germline loops: CDR1 DFQATT, CDR2 SNEGSKA (reference sequence). The CDR3 totals 14 residues.

The chain carries TRBV5-1 and TRBJ2-7; TRBD1 agrees at 9 bases. With V trimmed by 0 bases and J by 5 bases, 6 bases remained unmatched. The germline V gene has CDR1 SGHRS and CDR2 YFSETQ. CDR3 length equals 15 residues. In DNA, the CDR3 is TGCGCCAGCAGCTTGGGGGGACAGGGTTTCGACGAGCAGTACTTC. This gives the protein CASSLGGQGFDEQYF.

This clonotype was observed at least ten times. The genes are TRBV29-1 and TRBJ1-1, with D hard to call. The CDR3 consists of 13 residues. Looked up from germline, CDR1 is SQVTM and CDR2 is ANQGSEA. V was shortened by 4 bases and J by 0 bases, with 9 bases between the two germline ends. This CDR3 reads CSVGPALNTEAFF. The CDR3 DNA follows: TGCAGCGTTGGTCCTGCATTGAACACTGAAGCTTTCTTT.

The rearrangement links TRBV11-2 to TRBJ2-7, with 9 nucleotides matching TRBD1. The CDR3 is 15 residues long. V gave up 0 bases and J gave up 3 bases; unmatched junction bases: 3. CDR1 SGHAT and CDR2 FQNNGV come from the germline V gene. CDR3 sequence: CASSLDRDRDYEQYF. In DNA, the CDR3 is TGTGCCAGCAGCTTAGACCGGGACAGGGACTACGAGCAGTACTTC.

V is TRBV7-9 and J is TRBJ2-1, with D possibly matching TRBD2 (5 bases). Trimming took 5 bases from V and 5 from J, leaving 13 bases between them. CDR3 size: 14 residues. The V gene's germline CDR1 is SEHNR and CDR2 FQNEAQ (reference sequence). This chain's CDR3 is CASSTRGYNNEQFF. The CDR3 DNA reads TGTGCCAGCAGCACCCGAGGGTATAACAATGAGCAGTTCTTC.

This chain joins TRBV6-2 or TRBV6-3 and TRBJ2-3; TRBD2 might be the D (5 bases). The V gene lost 5 bases and the J gene lost 2 bases, with 14 bases spanning the gap. The CDR3 contains 15 residues. CDR1 is MNHEY and CDR2 is SVGEGT in the germline V gene. The CDR3 DNA reads TGTGCCAGCAGTCCCCTCACTAGTTACACAGATACGCAGTATTTT. It yields the protein CASSPLTSYTDTQYF.

This clonotype has ten or more counts. V and J are TRBV12-3 or TRBV12-4 and TRBJ1-5, with D uncertain. The CDR3 runs to 13 residues. V lost 4 bases, J lost 4 bases, and 8 bases lay in between. CDR3 sequence (DNA): TGTGCCAGCAGTTCCCGGGTGAATCAGCCCCAGCATTTT. Protein product: CASSSRVNQPQHF.